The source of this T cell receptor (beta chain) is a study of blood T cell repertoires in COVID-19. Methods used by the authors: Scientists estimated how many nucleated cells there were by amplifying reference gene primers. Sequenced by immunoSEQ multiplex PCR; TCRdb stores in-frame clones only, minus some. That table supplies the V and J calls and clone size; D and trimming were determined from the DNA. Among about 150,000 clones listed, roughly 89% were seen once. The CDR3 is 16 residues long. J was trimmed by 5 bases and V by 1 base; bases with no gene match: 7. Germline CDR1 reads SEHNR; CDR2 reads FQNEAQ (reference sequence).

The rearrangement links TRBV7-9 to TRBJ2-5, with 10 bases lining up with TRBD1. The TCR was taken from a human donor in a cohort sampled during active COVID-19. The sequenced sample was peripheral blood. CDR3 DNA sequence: TGTGCCAGCAGCTTAGGGGCGACAGGGGGCAGGGAGACCCAGTACTTC. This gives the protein CASSLGATGGRETQYF.